The rows below give T cell receptor beta chains drawn from one sample of a study of T cells in Graves' hyperthyroidism and ophthalmopathy. Using its own MiXCR run on the multiplex PCR reads, TCRdb lists one record per CDR3 protein. Counted here are 300,000 to 450,000 distinct CDR3 sequences, 25% occurring once; the ten biggest clones make up 70% to 75%. The sequenced material came from blood. The receptors shown here come from a man aged 45-60 years with Graves' hyperthyroidism. Each CDR3 is given with its conserved first and last residue. A D gene is named only where the DNA matches it firmly. Expanded clones get a size class; other rows say once, few or many, or leave the size out.

TRBV7-3	TRBJ1-1	TRBD1	-	TGTGCCAGCAGCTCATCGGGACAGGGAGAAGCTTTCTTT	CASSSSGQGEAFF
TRBV7-2	TRBJ2-1	-	few	TGTGCCAGCAGCTTTAGCACTTACAATGAGCAGTTCTTC	CASSFSTYNEQFF
TRBV5-1	TRBJ1-1	-	many	TGTGCCAGCAGTTTCCAGGGGAACACTGAAGCTTTCTTT	CASSFQGNTEAFF
TRBV6-1	TRBJ1-1	TRBD1	many	TGTGCCAGCAGTTCGTCCCGGGACAGGCTTGAAGCTTTCTTT	CASSSSRDRLEAFF
TRBV7-2	TRBJ2-2	-	few	TGTGCCAGCAGCCCACGTGCGGACCCCGGGGAGCTGTTTTTT	CASSPRADPGELFF
TRBV7-2	TRBJ2-7	TRBD1	-	TGCGCCAACAGCCAGTATGCGGGACAGGGAAACGAGCAGTACTTC	CANSQYAGQGNEQYF
TRBV20-1	TRBJ2-7	-	few	TGCAGTGCTAGAGCGATCCTTAGGGGAAGCTCCTACGAGCAGTACTTC	CSARAILRGSSYEQYF
TRBV10-3	TRBJ2-1	-	few	TGTGCCATCAGTGAGGGGGACTCGACAGGCAATGAGCAGTTCTTC	CAISEGDSTGNEQFF
TRBV20-1	TRBJ2-5	TRBD1	few	TGCAGTGCTAGCGAGACAGGGACGCTAAAGGGGGAGACCCAGTACTTC	CSASETGTLKGETQYF
TRBV28	TRBJ2-7	-	many	TGTGCCAGCAGCCCGGGGGCGGGCCGGACCTACGAGCAGTACTTC	CASSPGAGRTYEQYF
TRBV28	TRBJ2-5	-	few	TGTGCCAGCAGGACCGGGGGTCACCAAGAGACCCAGTACTTC	CASRTGGHQETQYF
TRBV3-1	TRBJ2-5	-	-	TGTGCCAGCAGCCAAGAGGCCCAGGGCAAGACCCAGTACTTC	CASSQEAQGKTQYF
TRBV5-5	TRBJ1-4	TRBD1	once	TGTGCCAGCAGCTACGGACAGGGGAGGGCTGAAAAACTGTTTTTT	CASSYGQGRAEKLFF
TRBV6-1	TRBJ1-2	-	few	TGTGCCAGCAGTGAAGCGTCGGCAGGAATTTATGGCTACACCTTC	CASSEASAGIYGYTF
TRBV12-3/TRBV12-4	TRBJ2-4	TRBD2	-	TGTGCCGTAGCGGGAGGGTTGGGGAACATTCAGTACTTC	CAVAGGLGNIQYF
TRBV2	TRBJ1-2	-	-	TGTGCCGGGAGGGACAAATCTAACTATGGCTACACCTTC	CAGRDKSNYGYTF
TRBV30	TRBJ1-1	TRBD1	-	TGTGCCTGGAGTGTACAGGGGGTAGCTTTCTTT	CAWSVQGVAFF
TRBV5-1	TRBJ2-3	-	-	TGCGCCAGCACCCTTCAGTCAGATACGCAGTATTTT	CASTLQSDTQYF
TRBV5-1	TRBJ1-1	-	-	TGCGCCAGCAGCTTGGGGCAGGGGATTACTGAAGCTTTCTTT	CASSLGQGITEAFF
TRBV9	TRBJ2-1	TRBD2	few	TGTGCCAGCAGCGTAGGGGGCGGGAGGGTTGACAATGAGCAGTTCTTC	CASSVGGGRVDNEQFF
TRBV5-1	TRBJ1-1	-	-	TGCGCCAGCAGCATAGATATGGACACTGAAGCTTTCTTT	CASSIDMDTEAFF
TRBV27	TRBJ2-7	TRBD1	many	TGTGCCAGCAGTTTACGCGGGACAGGGATATACGAGCAGTACTTC	CASSLRGTGIYEQYF
TRBV15	TRBJ1-1	-	few	TGTGCCACCAGCAGAGAACCTGCTCGACGGCTGATGAACACTGAAGCTTTCTTT	CATSREPARRLMNTEAFF
TRBV5-1	TRBJ2-2	-	-	TGCGCCAGCAGCTTGATTTTTCGTGCCGGGGAGCTGTTTTTT	CASSLIFRAGELFF
TRBV30	TRBJ2-7	TRBD2	few	TGTGCCTGGAGTGGAGGACTAGCGGGAGACGAGCAGTACTTC	CAWSGGLAGDEQYF
TRBV28	TRBJ2-7	-	many	TGTGCCAGCAGCTCTACAGGGTCCTTACTCTCCTACGAGCAGTACTTC	CASSSTGSLLSYEQYF
TRBV3-1	TRBJ2-6	-	few	TGTGCCAGCAGCCCCTCGTGGGATACTGGGGCCAACGTCCTGACTTTC	CASSPSWDTGANVLTF
TRBV3-1	TRBJ2-4	-	many	TGTGCCAGCAGCCAGGACATAGCCAAAAACATTCAGTACTTC	CASSQDIAKNIQYF
TRBV11-2	TRBJ2-5	TRBD2	many	TGTGCCAGCAGCCCGGGACTATTGAAAGAGACCCAGTACTTC	CASSPGLLKETQYF
TRBV2	TRBJ1-4	TRBD1	-	TGTGCCAGCAGTGCCACGGACAGGATGGGCGAAAAACTGTTTTTT	CASSATDRMGEKLFF
TRBV24-1	TRBJ2-2	-	-	TGTGCCACCCAAGGAGAGGGCATCATCACCGGGGAGCTGTTTTTT	CATQGEGIITGELFF
TRBV6-1	TRBJ2-1	-	many	TGTGCCAGCAGTACCCCACGGACCGGCAATGAGCAGTTCTTC	CASSTPRTGNEQFF
TRBV5-6	TRBJ2-5	-	few	TGTGCCAGCAGCTTGTATGGCTCGCGCCAAGAGACCCAGTACTTC	CASSLYGSRQETQYF
TRBV2	TRBJ2-1	-	few	TGTGCCAGCGGGGAGCGGCACAATGAGCAGTTCTTC	CASGERHNEQFF
TRBV13	TRBJ1-6	TRBD1	-	TGTGCCAGCAGTGTTGGCGGACAGGATAATTCACCCCTCCACTTT	CASSVGGQDNSPLHF
TRBV27	TRBJ2-1	-	-	TGTGCCAGCAGTCCAGTTACAGGCCTCCTTAACAATGAGCAGTTCTTC	CASSPVTGLLNNEQFF
TRBV7-9	TRBJ2-1	-	few	TGTGCCAGCAGCTTAGGGCAGCCTCCAAATGAGCAGTTCTTC	CASSLGQPPNEQFF
TRBV28	TRBJ2-1	TRBD2	-	TGTGCCAGCAGTTTAGAATGGGGAGCTAGCGGGAGGGGAGGTGAGCAGTTCTTC	CASSLEWGASGRGGEQFF
TRBV24-1	TRBJ2-3	-	few	TGTGCCACCAGTGATTTGGACTTCACAGATACGCAGTATTTT	CATSDLDFTDTQYF
TRBV4-1	TRBJ2-1	TRBD2	-	TGCGCCAGCAGCCAAGATTCCCCTCATAGCGGGAGGGCCGTTGAGCAGTTCTTC	CASSQDSPHSGRAVEQFF
TRBV29-1	TRBJ2-5	TRBD2	-	TGCAGCGTTGTGAGGACTAGCCAAGAGACCCAGCACTTC	CSVVRTSQETQHF
TRBV12-5	TRBJ2-7	-	-	TGTGCTAGTGGTTTTGGAAGCGAGCAGTACTTC	CASGFGSEQYF
TRBV12-3/TRBV12-4	TRBJ1-5	-	many	TGTGCCAGCAGTTTAGGGCCGCGACAGCCCCAGCATTTT	CASSLGPRQPQHF
TRBV4-1	TRBJ2-5	TRBD2	-	TGCGCCAGCAGCCAAGAACTAGCGGGAAGAGAGACCCAGTACTTC	CASSQELAGRETQYF
TRBV6-1	TRBJ2-7	TRBD2	-	TGTGCCAGCAGCGCACTAGCGGGAGGTAGCTACGAGCAGTACTTC	CASSALAGGSYEQYF
TRBV2	TRBJ2-7	-	few	TGTGCCAGCCGGGCCCGACTGTTTTACGAGCAGTACTTC	CASRARLFYEQYF
TRBV27	TRBJ2-5	-	many	TGTGCCAGCAGACGTGGAGGGTATTCCCAAGAGACCCAGTACTTC	CASRRGGYSQETQYF
TRBV6-9	TRBJ1-2	TRBD1	few	TGTGCCAGCGGGGGGACAGAGAAGAAATATGGCTACACCTTC	CASGGTEKKYGYTF
TRBV11-2	TRBJ2-7	TRBD1	many	TGTGCCAGCAGCTCCTCAGGGGGCTGGGGCTCCTACGAGCAGTACTTC	CASSSSGGWGSYEQYF
TRBV6-1	TRBJ1-2	-	many	TGTGCCAGCAGTGGGGCGAAGGTTGGGTTTGTCGCGAGGGCCTATGGCTACACCTTC	CASSGAKVGFVARAYGYTF
TRBV2	TRBJ2-5	TRBD2	many	TGTGCCAGCAGTGACGGGACTAGCGGTACCCAGTACTTC	CASSDGTSGTQYF
TRBV18	TRBJ2-7	-	many	TGTGCCAGCTCACCAGCAAGGGAAGGTGAGCAGTACTTC	CASSPAREGEQYF
TRBV28	TRBJ2-5	-	few	TGTGCCAGCAGTTTTCAGGACACAGAAGAGACCCAGTACTTC	CASSFQDTEETQYF